These 5 T cell receptor beta chains were all obtained from the same sample, sequenced in a study of shared clonotypes between healthy human individuals. Some clones are missing from TCRdb's copy, which holds only in-frame ones; the method was immunoSEQ multiplex PCR. In the table there are some 2,100,000 clones, almost 96% of which are singletons. Input material: naive CD4+ T cells sorted from blood. This sample's subset: CD45RA+ positively selected. The source is a man younger than 30 in good health.

This chain connects TRBV5-1 to TRBJ2-1; 9 bases line up with TRBD2. Trimming at V came to 4 bases and at J to 8 bases, leaving 7 bases not matched to a gene. CDR1 is SGHRS and CDR2 is YFSETQ in the germline V gene. This CDR3 is built from 14 residues. This CDR3 is CASSGTSRTDEQFF. CDR3 DNA sequence: TGCGCCAGCAGCGGGACTAGCCGTACGGATGAGCAGTTCTTC.

This chain links TRBV9 with TRBJ2-3; 8 bases fit TRBD2. This CDR3 spans 16 amino acids. Germline CDR1 SGDLS, CDR2 YYNGEE. Trimming at V came to 0 bases and at J to 4 bases, leaving 7 bases not matched to a gene. CDR3 nucleotides: TGTGCCAGCAGCGTAGTAGGAAGCGGGGGAGCAGATACGCAGTATTTT. It is translated as CASSVVGSGGADTQYF.

This clone was found once. This chain joins TRBV7-9 and TRBJ2-1, with D unclear. Trimming took 5 bases from V and 0 from J, leaving 11 bases between them. The CDR3 is 15 residues long. CDR1 and CDR2 (germline): SEHNR, FQNEAQ (reference sequence). CDR3 protein: CASSRPVSSYNEQFF. Here the CDR3 DNA reads TGTGCCAGCAGCCGACCCGTCAGCTCCTACAATGAGCAGTTCTTC.

This chain uses TRBV30 with TRBJ2-3; TRBD1 matches 9 bases. This CDR3 region has 15 residues. The germline gives CDR1 GTSNPN, CDR2 SVGIG (reference sequence). Trimming took 1 base from V and 3 from J; bases not matched to a gene: 5. DNA of the CDR3: TGTGCCTGGAGTGGCACAGGGGGCGGGACAGATACGCAGTATTTT. Amino acid sequence: CAWSGTGGGTDTQYF.

J is TRBJ2-5 and V is TRBV30, with TRBD1 as a possible D gene (6 bases). Germline V gene lookup returns CDR1 GTSNPN and CDR2 SVGIG (reference sequence). Between the trimmed V and J ends, which lost 2 bases and 5 bases, there was a span of 18 bases. The CDR3 has 15 amino acids. The CDR3 nucleotides read TGTGCCTGGAGTCCCCCCCTCAGGGGCGTTGAGACCCAGTACTTC. This encodes CAWSPPLRGVETQYF.